This T cell receptor (beta chain) is drawn from a study of T cell responses to AZD1222 COVID-19 vaccine. Study results and limitations: The repertoires were collected only after the peak T cell response.

The protocol was immunoSEQ multiplex PCR, while the TCRdb copy is restricted to in-frame clones and leaves out a portion. The sample lists some 120,000 clones; 85% to 95% were seen once. The V gene's germline CDR1 is SGHVS and CDR2 FNYEAQ. Deletions cut 0 bases from V and 3 bases from J, with 13 bases between. The CDR3 sequence is 16 residues long. For this clone: Its antigen is currently unknown.

The specimen was peripheral blood, collected on day 0 of AZD1222 vaccination. V usage is TRBV7-6 and J usage is TRBJ2-3; D may be TRBD2 (6 bases). The receptor's source is an adult in good health. The CDR3 nucleotides are TGTGCCAGCAGCTTAGCCGGGGGAAGGGGTACAGATACGCAGTATTTT. Translated: CASSLAGGRGTDTQYF. Supplemented by reference TRBV7-6 and TRBJ2-3, the full variable domain reads GAGVSQSPRYKVTKRGQDVALRCDPISGHVSLYWYRQALGQGPEFLTYFNYEAQQDKSGLPNDRFSAERPEGSISTLTIQRTEQRDSAMYRCASSLAGGRGTDTQYFGPGTRLTVL.